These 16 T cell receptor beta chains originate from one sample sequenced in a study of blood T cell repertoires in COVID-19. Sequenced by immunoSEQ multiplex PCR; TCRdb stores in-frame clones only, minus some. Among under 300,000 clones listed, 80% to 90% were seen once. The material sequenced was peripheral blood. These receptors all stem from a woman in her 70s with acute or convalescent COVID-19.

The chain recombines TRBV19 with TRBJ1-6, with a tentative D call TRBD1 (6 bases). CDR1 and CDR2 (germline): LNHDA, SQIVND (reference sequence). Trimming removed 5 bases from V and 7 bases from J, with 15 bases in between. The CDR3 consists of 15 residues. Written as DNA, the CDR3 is TGTGCCAGTAGTTTTACAGGGAGCCGCAATTCACCCCTCCACTTT. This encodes CASSFTGSRNSPLHF.

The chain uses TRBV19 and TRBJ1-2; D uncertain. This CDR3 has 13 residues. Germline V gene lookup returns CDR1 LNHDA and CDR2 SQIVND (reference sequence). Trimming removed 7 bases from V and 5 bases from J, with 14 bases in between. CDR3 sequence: CASMGQDFYGYTF. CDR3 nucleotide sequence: TGTGCCAGTATGGGCCAGGACTTTTATGGCTACACCTTC.

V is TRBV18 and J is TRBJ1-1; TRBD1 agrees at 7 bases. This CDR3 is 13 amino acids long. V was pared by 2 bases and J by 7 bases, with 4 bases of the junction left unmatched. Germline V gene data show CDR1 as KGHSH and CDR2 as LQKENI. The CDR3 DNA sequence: TGTGCCAGCTCACCAGGGACAGAGGGTGAAGCTTTCTTT. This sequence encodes CASSPGTEGEAFF.

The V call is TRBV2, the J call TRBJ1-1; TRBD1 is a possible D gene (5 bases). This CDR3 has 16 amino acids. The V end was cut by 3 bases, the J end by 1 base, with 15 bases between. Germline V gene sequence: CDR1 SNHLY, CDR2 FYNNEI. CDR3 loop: CASSDRPPGQNTEAFF. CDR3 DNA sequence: TGTGCCAGCAGTGACCGCCCCCCAGGACAGAACACTGAAGCTTTCTTT.

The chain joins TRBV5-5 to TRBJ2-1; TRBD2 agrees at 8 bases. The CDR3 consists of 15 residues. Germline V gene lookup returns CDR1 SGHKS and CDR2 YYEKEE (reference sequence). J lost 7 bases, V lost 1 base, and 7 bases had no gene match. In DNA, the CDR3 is TGTGCCAGCAGCTTGATAGCGGGGTTCCGGAATGAGCAGTTCTTC. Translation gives CASSLIAGFRNEQFF.

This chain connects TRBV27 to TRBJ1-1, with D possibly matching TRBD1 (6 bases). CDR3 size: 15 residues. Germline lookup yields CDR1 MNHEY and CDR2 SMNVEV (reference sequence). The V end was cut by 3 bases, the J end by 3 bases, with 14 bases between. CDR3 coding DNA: TGTGCCAGCAGTTTGGGGGGGCGCGGGGACACTGAAGCTTTCTTT. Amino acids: CASSLGGRGDTEAFF.

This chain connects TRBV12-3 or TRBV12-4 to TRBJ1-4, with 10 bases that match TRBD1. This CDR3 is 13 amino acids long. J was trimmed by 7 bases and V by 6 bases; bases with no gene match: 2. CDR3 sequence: CASRGQGFEKLFF. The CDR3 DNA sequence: TGTGCCAGCAGGGGACAGGGGTTTGAAAAACTGTTTTTT.

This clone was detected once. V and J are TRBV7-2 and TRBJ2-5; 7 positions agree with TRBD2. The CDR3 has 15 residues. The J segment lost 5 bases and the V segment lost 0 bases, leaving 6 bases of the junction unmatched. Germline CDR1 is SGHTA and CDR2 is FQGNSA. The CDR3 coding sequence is TGTGCCAGCAGCTTAGCAGCGACTAGCTTGGAGACCCAGTACTTC. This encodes CASSLAATSLETQYF.

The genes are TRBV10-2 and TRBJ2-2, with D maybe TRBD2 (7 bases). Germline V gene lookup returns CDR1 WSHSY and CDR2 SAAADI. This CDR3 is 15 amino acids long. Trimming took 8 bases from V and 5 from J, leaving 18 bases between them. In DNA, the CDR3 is TGCGCCAGCTTAGGTGGGGGGGGGCTGACCGGGGAGCTGTTTTTT. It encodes CASLGGGGLTGELFF.

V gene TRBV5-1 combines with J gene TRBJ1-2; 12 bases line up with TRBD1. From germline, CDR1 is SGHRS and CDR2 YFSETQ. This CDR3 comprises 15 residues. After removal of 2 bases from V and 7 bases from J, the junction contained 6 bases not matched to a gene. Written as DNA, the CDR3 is TGCGCCAGCAGCTTTGGGACAGGGGGCGCTGGTGGCTACACCTTC. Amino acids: CASSFGTGGAGGYTF.

The CDR3 DNA reads TGCGCCAGCAGTCAATCGACTTCGGACAGGGGGCTTTTCCTTCCTAGGTTCCAAAACTACGAGCAGTACTTC. Translated, it gives CASSQSTSDRGLFLPRFQNYEQYF. The chain recombines TRBV23-1 with TRBJ2-7; 11 positions match TRBD1. TRBV23-1 is recorded as an ORF, its role being uncertain. The CDR3 length is 24 residues. The V and J ends lost 0 bases and 3 bases, in that order; junction bases with no gene match: 28.

CDR3 protein: CASSVGQGASGNTIYF. DNA of the CDR3: TGTGCCAGCAGCGTAGGACAGGGGGCCTCCGGAAACACCATATATTTT. This chain joins TRBV9 and TRBJ1-3; 10 nucleotides line up with TRBD1. CDR1 is SGDLS, CDR2 YYNGEE, per germline. The V segment lost 0 bases and the J segment 4 bases; nucleotides outside the gene matches: 4. The CDR3 has 16 residues.

The CDR3 region has the DNA TGCGCCAGCAGTCCGGGCAGGGTGTATATCTGGACAGAGACCCAGTACTTC. Its translation is CASSPGRVYIWTETQYF. The V and J genes are TRBV23-1 and TRBJ2-5; perhaps TRBD1 as D (5 bases). TRBV23-1 qualifies as an ORF whose function is uncertain. The CDR3 is 17 residues long. The ends were cut back, 4 bases at V and 4 bases at J, with 22 bases in the middle.

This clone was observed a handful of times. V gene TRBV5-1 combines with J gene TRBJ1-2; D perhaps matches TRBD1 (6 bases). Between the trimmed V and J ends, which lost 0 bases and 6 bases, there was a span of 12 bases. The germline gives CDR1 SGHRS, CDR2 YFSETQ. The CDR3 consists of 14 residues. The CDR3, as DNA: TGCGCCAGCAGCTTGGAGGGGGATCCACATGGCTACACCTTC. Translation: CASSLEGDPHGYTF. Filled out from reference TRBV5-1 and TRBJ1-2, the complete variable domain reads KAGVTQTPRYLIKTRGQQVTLSCSPISGHRSVSWYQQTPGQGLQFLFEYFSETQRNKGNFPGRFSGRQFSNSRSEMNVSTLELGDSALYLCASSLEGDPHGYTFGSGTRLTVV.

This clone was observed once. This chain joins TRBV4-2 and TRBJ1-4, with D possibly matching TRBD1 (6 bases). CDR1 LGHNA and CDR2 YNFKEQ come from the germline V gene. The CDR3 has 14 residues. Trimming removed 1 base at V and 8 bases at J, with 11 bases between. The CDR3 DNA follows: TGTGCCAGCAGCCAAGGGGCAGGGGCAGAAAAACTGTTTTTT. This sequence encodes CASSQGAGAEKLFF.

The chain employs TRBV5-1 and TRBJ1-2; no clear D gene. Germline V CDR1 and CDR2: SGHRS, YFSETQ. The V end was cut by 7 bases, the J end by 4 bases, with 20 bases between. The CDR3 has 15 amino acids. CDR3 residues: CASRSGGPRSYGYTF. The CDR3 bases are TGCGCCAGCCGCTCGGGAGGGCCGAGGAGCTATGGCTACACCTTC.